This TCR beta chain is from a study of persistence of HIV-infected CD4 T cells. Details on this clone: Its antigen is still unknown.

The CDR3 covers 14 residues. Germline CDR1 and CDR2: MDHEN and SYDVKM. V dropped 5 bases and J dropped 7 bases, with 14 bases sitting between them. Sequencing used immunoSEQ version 4 in survey mode. Some clones are missing from TCRdb's copy, which holds only in-frame ones; the method was immunoSEQ multiplex PCR. The table has approximately 45,000 clones, just under 90% seen once; the top ten hold about 3.5%. Nonspecific anti-CD3/anti-CD28 bead stimulation represents the broad CD4+ T cell repertoire. Sorting selected CD4+ T cells upregulating both CD40 ligand and CD69. Sequenced here: CD4+ T cells sorted from PBMCs after approximately 20-hour stimulation, sampled from a patient who received antiretroviral therapy. The chain has TRBV28 and TRBJ2-2, with D tentatively TRBD1 or TRBD2 (5 bases each). This clonotype was obtained from an adult woman with HIV who was CMV-seropositive. CDR3 coding DNA: TGTGCCAGCAGTCGCTTGGGACCTGACGGGGAGCTGTTTTTT. Translated, it gives CASSRLGPDGELFF.